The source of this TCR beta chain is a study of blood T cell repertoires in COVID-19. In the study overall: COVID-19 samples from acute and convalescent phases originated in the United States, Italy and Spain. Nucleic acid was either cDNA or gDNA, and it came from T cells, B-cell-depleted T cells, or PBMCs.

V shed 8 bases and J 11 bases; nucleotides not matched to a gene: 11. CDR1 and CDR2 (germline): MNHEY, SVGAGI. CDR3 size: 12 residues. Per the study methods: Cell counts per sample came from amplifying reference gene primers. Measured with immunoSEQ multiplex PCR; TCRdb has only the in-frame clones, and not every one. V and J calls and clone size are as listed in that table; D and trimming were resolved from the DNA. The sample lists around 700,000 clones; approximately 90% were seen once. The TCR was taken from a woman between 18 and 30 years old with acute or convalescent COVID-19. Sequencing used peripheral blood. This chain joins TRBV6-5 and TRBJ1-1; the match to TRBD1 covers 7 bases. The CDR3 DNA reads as TGTGCCAGCCAAGACAGGGTGGTGCAGGCTTTCTTT. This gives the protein CASQDRVVQAFF.